This is a list of T cell receptor beta chains from one sample in a study of T-cell memory formation after mild COVID-19. TCRdb fed the 5' RACE reads into MiXCR, producing one record per CDR3 protein. Of approximately 410,000 distinct CDR3 sequences in the sample, 20% to 30% were seen once. Sequences were obtained from PBMCs or a T cell subset sorted from them (not recorded which). These receptors were collected from an adult woman who had mild COVID-19 (a few samples of this study predate the infection). Cell type and time point are not known. The conserved cysteine and the conserved F or W are not part of the CDR3 here.

length | J | V | CDR3
16 | TRBJ2-7 | TRBV7-2 | ASSFIFSRRGVDYEQY
14 | TRBJ2-1 | TRBV4-2 | ASSQDPPPGGNEQF
15 | TRBJ2-1 | TRBV9 | ASSVAPSGLLKGEQF
8 | TRBJ2-7 | TRBV2 | ASKADEQY
14 | TRBJ1-2 | TRBV5-1 | ASSPGQLLTSYGYT
14 | TRBJ2-1 | TRBV9 | ASSDAGTSGYNEQF
12 | TRBJ2-1 | TRBV20-1 | SAPRQAQSNEQF
12 | TRBJ1-4 | TRBV7-2 | ASSPGSSNEKLF
12 | TRBJ2-3 | TRBV2 | ASGGQGAADMQY
13 | TRBJ1-1 | TRBV11-2 | ASSWEQGMNTEAF
10 | TRBJ1-2 | TRBV12-3/TRBV12-4 | ASSSGRSSCT
12 | TRBJ2-7 | TRBV27 | ASSLRGDGYEQY
14 | TRBJ1-3 | TRBV5-1 | ASSTTQGAAGNTIY
20 | TRBJ2-3 | TRBV4-3 | ASSQLPRTGTSGRARWDTQY
12 | TRBJ1-2 | TRBV27 | ASRVDRGLGGYT
13 | TRBJ2-7 | TRBV5-1 | ASSPPDRASYEQY
11 | TRBJ1-1 | TRBV3-1 | ASSYAGVTEAF
11 | TRBJ2-1 | TRBV6-6 | ASMWVEYNEQF
14 | TRBJ2-2 | TRBV2 | ASSERGTRGFGELF
9 | TRBJ2-7 | TRBV7-2 | ASRTRTEQY
11 | TRBJ2-7 | TRBV6-5 | ASSKTGSYEQY
13 | TRBJ1-2 | TRBV5-1 | ASSSHPDRRNGYT
16 | TRBJ2-5 | TRBV12-3/TRBV12-4 | ASSPGGTGQHWGETQY
14 | TRBJ1-2 | TRBV2 | ASRLLGQLTGKGYT
12 | TRBJ1-1 | TRBV6-1 | ASSERGEVAEAF
15 | TRBJ2-7 | TRBV4-1 | ASSQDDQGSPSYEQY
13 | TRBJ2-7 | TRBV6-2/TRBV6-3 | ASSSPGTGNYEQY
12 | TRBJ2-2 | TRBV5-6 | ASSWDRDAGELF
13 | TRBJ2-2 | TRBV9 | ASSALAGGHGELF
13 | TRBJ1-5 | TRBV10-3 | AISESDGANQPQH
12 | TRBJ2-7 | TRBV5-1 | ASSLGPDSYEQY
12 | TRBJ1-6 | TRBV12-3/TRBV12-4 | ASSYRVGESPLH
11 | TRBJ2-7 | TRBV7-9 | ASSLDGVYEQY
13 | TRBJ1-2 | TRBV3-1 | ASSQESRGLRGYT
12 | TRBJ1-5 | TRBV27 | ASSFVGGTQPQH
13 | TRBJ2-7 | TRBV29-1 | SVEEGTGKGYEQY
9 | TRBJ2-3 | TRBV20-1 | SARGQDTQY
12 | TRBJ1-3 | TRBV6-1 | ASTGTLSGNTIY
12 | TRBJ1-1 | TRBV7-9 | ASSSGTGETEAF
12 | TRBJ1-1 | TRBV20-1 | SASLLGGRGEAF
11 | TRBJ2-3 | TRBV4-1 | ASSQGPEDTQY
13 | TRBJ2-2 | TRBV20-1 | SASPGLAAAGELF
15 | TRBJ2-2 | TRBV11-2 | ASSLRGSGRPTGELF
10 | TRBJ2-3 | TRBV24-1 | ATSDPYDTQY
12 | TRBJ2-5 | TRBV5-1 | ASSLSEGRETQY
11 | TRBJ2-7 | TRBV19 | ATGPQGGYAQY
12 | TRBJ1-5 | TRBV10-3 | AISGTGRNQPQH
13 | TRBJ1-5 | TRBV5-6 | ASSLSDRDHQPQH
13 | TRBJ2-1 | TRBV10-3 | ATIDRVGSYNEQF
11 | TRBJ2-3 | TRBV6-2/TRBV6-3 | ASSTPATDTQY
15 | TRBJ2-3 | TRBV15 | ATSPRPRAGEADTQY
10 | TRBJ1-3 | TRBV9 | ASRGSGNTIY
14 | TRBJ2-7 | TRBV5-1 | ASSLGGSGGGYEQY
12 | TRBJ1-1 | TRBV5-1 | ASSLVLSGAEAF
13 | TRBJ2-1 | TRBV28 | ASSLAGTGYNEQF
12 | TRBJ2-7 | TRBV20-1 | SASLPTGSYEQY
13 | TRBJ2-7 | TRBV20-1 | SARDAGTGGFEQY
10 | TRBJ1-2 | TRBV7-9 | ASSLGTVDGT
13 | TRBJ1-2 | TRBV20-1 | SASPAGQGARGYT